This TCR beta chain was documented in a study of blood T cell repertoires in COVID-19. Study details: The origin of the acute and convalescent COVID-19 samples was the United States, Italy and Spain. T cells, B-cell-depleted T cells, or PBMCs supplied cDNA or gDNA.

V dropped 4 bases and J dropped 5 bases, with 12 bases sitting between them. The CDR3 consists of 13 residues. In germline, CDR1 is SGHTS, CDR2 YDEGEE. Study processing details: For nucleated cells, counts were estimated from reference gene primer amplification. Assay used: immunoSEQ multiplex PCR; TCRdb lists only in-frame clones, some missing. The DNA was the basis for D and trimming; V, J and clone size are from that table. The repertoire holds some 7,800 clones, roughly 86% seen once, with 15% to 20% in the top ten. This clone is medium-sized. The source material was peripheral blood. This TCR was sampled from a woman aged 60-75 years with active COVID-19. The J gene is TRBJ1-1, the V gene TRBV5-8; possibly TRBD1 for D (5 bases). The CDR3 loop reads CASSRQGLTEAFF. The CDR3 bases are TGTGCCAGCAGCCGGCAGGGACTAACTGAAGCTTTCTTT.